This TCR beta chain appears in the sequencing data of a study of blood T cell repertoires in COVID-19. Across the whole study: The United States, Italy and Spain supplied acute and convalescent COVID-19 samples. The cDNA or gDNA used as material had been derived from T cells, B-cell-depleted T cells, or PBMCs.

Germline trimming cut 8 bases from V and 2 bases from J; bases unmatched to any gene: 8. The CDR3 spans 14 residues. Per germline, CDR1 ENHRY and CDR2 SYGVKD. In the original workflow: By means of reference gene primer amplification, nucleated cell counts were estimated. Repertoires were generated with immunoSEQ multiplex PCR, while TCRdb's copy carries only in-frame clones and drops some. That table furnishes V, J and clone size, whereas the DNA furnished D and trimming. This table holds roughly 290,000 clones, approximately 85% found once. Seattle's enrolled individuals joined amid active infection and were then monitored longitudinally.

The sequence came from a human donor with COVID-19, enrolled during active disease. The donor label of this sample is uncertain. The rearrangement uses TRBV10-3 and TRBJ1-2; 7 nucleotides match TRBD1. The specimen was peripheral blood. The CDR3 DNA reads TGTGCCATCGAGGAGACAGGGTCGAACTATGGCTACACCTTC. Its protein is CAIEETGSNYGYTF.